Listed below are T cell receptor beta chains from one sample, sequenced in a study of cytomegalovirus exposure and HLA in healthy donors. The table came from immunoSEQ multiplex PCR; TCRdb's copy has only in-frame clones and leaves some out. This table has 150,000 to 200,000 clones, around 85% appearing once. Sequenced sample: PBMCs. All receptors derive from a young man in good health and CMV-seropositive. The CDR3 runs from the conserved cysteine through the conserved F or W. Fields, in order: V gene, J gene, D gene, clone size, CDR3 DNA, CDR3 protein. The D gene is left open where the match is weak. Size is omitted from some rows. Given values are once, few, many or a class for expanded clones.

TRBV5-6,TRBJ2-1,TRBD1,.,TGTGCCAGCACCGCGACAGGGGGATCGGTTGGGGAGCAGTTCTTC,CASTATGGSVGEQFF
TRBV30,TRBJ1-5,TRBD1,.,TGTGCCTGGAGGGCCGGGACAGAGGTTCTAGGGCCCCAGCATTTT,CAWRAGTEVLGPQHF
TRBV6-5,TRBJ2-5,.,.,TGTGCCAGCAGTATACAGGGAGGGGAATCAGAGACCCAGTACTTC,CASSIQGGESETQYF
TRBV7-9,TRBJ1-2,.,.,TGTGCCAGCAGCTTAGATCAGGGAGGGTACACCTTC,CASSLDQGGYTF
TRBV5-1,TRBJ1-5,.,.,TGCGCCAGCAGCTTTAATCCTACTATGCCCCAGCATTTT,CASSFNPTMPQHF
TRBV4-1,TRBJ1-1,.,.,TGCGCCAGCAGCCAACACATTAGGAGTCCCGAAGCTTTCTTT,CASSQHIRSPEAFF
TRBV5-4,TRBJ1-2,.,.,TGTGCCAGCAGCCCGTTTGGAGACAACTATGGCTACACCTTC,CASSPFGDNYGYTF
TRBV27,TRBJ1-1,.,.,TGTGCCAGCAGTTTAGGGGGGACGGTTTCTGAAGCTTTCTTT,CASSLGGTVSEAFF
TRBV11-2,TRBJ2-5,TRBD2,.,TGTGCCAGCAGCTTAGATCTGCGGGGGGAGTCCGAGACCCAGTACTTC,CASSLDLRGESETQYF
TRBV30,TRBJ1-5,.,.,TGTGCCTGGAGTCGGGATGGGAGAGAGCCCCAGCATTTT,CAWSRDGREPQHF
TRBV9,TRBJ1-1,.,.,TGTGCCAGCAGCCTACTTAGGGGAAACACTGAAGCTTTCTTT,CASSLLRGNTEAFF
TRBV6-1,TRBJ2-7,TRBD2,.,TGTGCCAGCAGTGGACTAGCGGGAAGCGGGGATCGCGAGCAGTACTTC,CASSGLAGSGDREQYF
TRBV6-5,TRBJ2-1,.,.,TGTGCCAGCAGTTACTCGACAACCGGTGAGCAGTTCTTC,CASSYSTTGEQFF
TRBV27,TRBJ2-7,.,.,TGTGCCAGCAGTTTAGGGCTAGCGTTGTACGAGCAGTACTTC,CASSLGLALYEQYF
TRBV27,TRBJ2-3,TRBD1,.,TGTGCCAGCAGTTTATTAGGGCAGGGGGGCACAGATACGCAGTATTTT,CASSLLGQGGTDTQYF
TRBV28,TRBJ1-1,.,.,TGTGCCAGCAGTTACCTCTTGGGGGGGACCACTGAAGCTTTCTTT,CASSYLLGGTTEAFF
TRBV10-3,TRBJ2-5,TRBD1,.,TGTGCCATCAGTGGGGGACAGGCCAAAGAGACCCAGTACTTC,CAISGGQAKETQYF
TRBV2,TRBJ2-3,TRBD2,.,TGTGCCAGCAGAACGCCGGGGGGGCAACAAGATACGCAGTATTTT,CASRTPGGQQDTQYF
TRBV30,TRBJ2-5,TRBD1,.,TGTGCCTGGTTAGACAGGGGGAAAGAGACCCAGTACTTC,CAWLDRGKETQYF
TRBV14,TRBJ2-1,.,.,TGTGCCAGCAGCCCTGACAGTAAGGATGAGCAGTTCTTC,CASSPDSKDEQFF
TRBV7-3,TRBJ2-1,.,.,TGTGCCAGCGGAGGGACCCACAATGAGCAGTTCTTC,CASGGTHNEQFF
TRBV11-2,TRBJ2-7,TRBD1,.,TGTGCCAGCAGCTTTCGTGGGACAGGGGGCGAGCAGTACTTC,CASSFRGTGGEQYF
TRBV5-1,TRBJ2-3,TRBD2,.,TGCGCCAGCAGCTTGGCCACTAGCGGGGCTAGCACAGATACGCAGTATTTT,CASSLATSGASTDTQYF
TRBV18,TRBJ2-5,.,.,TGTGCCAGCTCACCACCCCTCCAAGAGACCCAGTACTTC,CASSPPLQETQYF
TRBV14,TRBJ1-1,.,.,TGTGCCAGCAGCTACAGACGGGGACTGAGTGATGAAGCTTTCTTT,CASSYRRGLSDEAFF
TRBV28,TRBJ1-2,TRBD1,.,TGTGCCAGCAGCGTTCCCGGACAGGGAGACTATGGCTACACCTTC,CASSVPGQGDYGYTF
TRBV27,TRBJ2-7,TRBD1,few,TGTGCCAGCAGTCTAACCTCAGGGGGCAACGAGCAGTACTTC,CASSLTSGGNEQYF
TRBV13,TRBJ1-1,.,.,TGTGCCAGCAGCTTAGGACAGGGAGTGAACACTGAAGCTTTCTTT,CASSLGQGVNTEAFF
TRBV5-4,TRBJ2-5,TRBD1,.,TGTGCCAGCAGCATAACCGGGACAGGGGAGGAGACCCAGTACTTC,CASSITGTGEETQYF
TRBV6-1,TRBJ1-5,TRBD1,.,TGTGCCAGCAGTGATATACAGGGGAAGCATCAGCCCCAGCATTTT,CASSDIQGKHQPQHF
TRBV2,TRBJ2-7,.,once,TGTGCCAGCCCTATACGCCCTAGAGGGGGCGAGCAGTACTTC,CASPIRPRGGEQYF
TRBV28,TRBJ1-2,.,.,TGTGCCAGCAGTTTGCCGAGACAGTCATATGGCTACACCTTC,CASSLPRQSYGYTF
TRBV7-3,TRBJ2-5,.,.,TGTGCCAGCAGCTCCACAGGGAACCAAGAGACCCAGTACTTC,CASSSTGNQETQYF
TRBV9,TRBJ2-1,TRBD2,once,TGTGCCAGCAGCGCCCCGACTAGCGGGAGTGACACTGAGCAGTTCTTC,CASSAPTSGSDTEQFF
TRBV29-1,TRBJ2-7,TRBD1,.,TGCAGCGTTGAAGAATGGGACAGTTACGAGCAGTACTTC,CSVEEWDSYEQYF
TRBV12-2,TRBJ2-7,.,.,TGTGCAAGTCGCCCGTTCCGGGAGTTATACGAGCAGTACTTC,CASRPFRELYEQYF
TRBV7-2,TRBJ1-1,.,.,TGTGCCAGCAGCTTAGGGGAGGGCACTGAAGCTTTCTTT,CASSLGEGTEAFF
TRBV19,TRBJ1-4,.,.,TGTGCCAGTAGTATTTCAGGGTCGGTTGGCGAAAAACTGTTTTTT,CASSISGSVGEKLFF
TRBV7-2,TRBJ1-1,.,few,TGTGCCAGCAGCCAGGGGAGTAACACTGAAGCTTTCTTT,CASSQGSNTEAFF
TRBV4-2,TRBJ2-3,TRBD2,.,TGTGCCAGCAGCCAAGCCCAGACTAGCGGGGGCGGGAGCACAGATACGCAGTATTTT,CASSQAQTSGGGSTDTQYF
TRBV27,TRBJ2-5,TRBD1,.,TGTGCCAGCAGCAGGGACAGGACCAGGACCCAGTACTTC,CASSRDRTRTQYF
TRBV11-3,TRBJ2-1,.,.,TGTGCCAGCAGCCGCGACCCGGGATATGAGCAGTTCTTC,CASSRDPGYEQFF
TRBV10-3,TRBJ2-7,TRBD1,.,TGTGCCGCCAGTCAGGTCGGGACAGTTACCTACGAGCAGTACTTC,CAASQVGTVTYEQYF
TRBV5-1,TRBJ2-2,TRBD2,.,TGCGCCAGCAGCTTCGGGACTATGAACACCGGGGAGCTGTTTTTT,CASSFGTMNTGELFF
TRBV25-1,TRBJ1-2,.,few,TGTGCCAGCAGTGACGGGTACTATGGCTACACCTTC,CASSDGYYGYTF
TRBV9,TRBJ2-1,TRBD2,.,TGTGCCAGCACCTCGACTAGCGGGAGATTAAATGAGCAGTTCTTC,CASTSTSGRLNEQFF
TRBV12-5,TRBJ2-1,.,once,TGTGCTAGTGGTGCCTCTAGCGTTTCAAATGAGCAGTTCTTC,CASGASSVSNEQFF
TRBV27,TRBJ2-5,.,.,TGTGCCAGCAGTTTATTTGGAACTAGCATAATCCTCCAAGAGACCCAGTACTTC,CASSLFGTSIILQETQYF
TRBV30,TRBJ1-1,TRBD1,once,TGTGCCTGGAGTGTACAGGGGAGTGCTGAAGCTTTCTTT,CAWSVQGSAEAFF
TRBV6-5,TRBJ2-7,.,.,TGTGCCAGCAGTTACTCGGCCACAGCCTACGAGCAGTACTTC,CASSYSATAYEQYF
TRBV10-1,TRBJ2-7,TRBD2,.,TGCGCCAGCAGCGGACTAGCGGGTGGTTCCTACGAGCAGTACTTC,CASSGLAGGSYEQYF
TRBV19,TRBJ1-4,TRBD1,.,TGTGCCAGTACCGTCCACGAGACAGGGAAGGAAAAACTGTTTTTT,CASTVHETGKEKLFF
TRBV28,TRBJ2-5,TRBD2,.,TGTGCCAGCAAGTCATGGGGACTAGCGGGGGAAGAGACCCAGTACTTC,CASKSWGLAGEETQYF
TRBV28,TRBJ2-3,TRBD2,once,TGTGCCAGCCCCCCCCTGGCGGGAGGGCCGACAGATACGCAGTATTTT,CASPPLAGGPTDTQYF
TRBV9,TRBJ2-6,.,.,TGTGCCAGCAGCGTAGTAGCTTCCAGCTCTGGGGCCAACGTCCTGACTTTC,CASSVVASSSGANVLTF
TRBV7-9,TRBJ1-4,TRBD1,.,TGTGCCAGCAGCTCATCGGGACAGGGGGCTGGAAAACTGTTTTTT,CASSSSGQGAGKLFF
TRBV7-9,TRBJ2-1,.,.,TGTGCCAGCAGCGTAGACGCCGGGTCCCCCAGGGACAATGAGCAGTTCTTC,CASSVDAGSPRDNEQFF
TRBV19,TRBJ1-2,TRBD1,.,TGTGCCAGTAGCTTAACAGGGGGTGGTAACTATGGCTACACCTTC,CASSLTGGGNYGYTF
TRBV5-1,TRBJ1-1,.,.,TGCGCCAGCAGCTCCGACCCAGGACAGAACACTGAAGCTTTCTTT,CASSSDPGQNTEAFF
TRBV6-5,TRBJ1-5,.,.,TGTGCCAGCAGTTACTCGAGAAGTCCCGAGGAGCCCCAGCATTTT,CASSYSRSPEEPQHF